These T cell receptor beta chains were read from a single sample in a study of CD8 T cells in Susac syndrome. Each CDR3 protein gets one entry after TCRdb re-called the immunoSEQ multiplex PCR reads with MiXCR. The table has under 200,000 distinct CDR3 sequences, about 96% seen once; the top ten hold approximately 0.12%. Sequencing input: CD4+ T cells from PBMCs. The receptor source for this set is a human donor with Susac syndrome. CDR3s include the opening cysteine and the closing phenylalanine or tryptophan. A D gene is named only where the DNA matches it firmly. Rows give clone size only sometimes, using once, few, many, or a class for an expanded clone.

CDR3 DNA,CDR3 protein,D gene,clone size,J gene,V gene
TGCGCCAGCAGCCAAGATCTCCTAGCTAGAGGGAATGAGCAGTTCTTC,CASSQDLLARGNEQFF,-,-,TRBJ2-1,TRBV4-3
TGTGCCAGCAGTTACAACGGGATCAGGGACACTGAAGCTTTCTTT,CASSYNGIRDTEAFF,-,-,TRBJ1-1,TRBV6-5
TGTGCCACCAGCAGATCGGACTTTGGCAATCAGCCCCAGCATTTT,CATSRSDFGNQPQHF,-,-,TRBJ1-5,TRBV15
TGCAGTGCAAGGGACCCCGGAAACATTCAGTACTTC,CSARDPGNIQYF,-,-,TRBJ2-4,TRBV20-1
TGTGCCAGCAGTGAAGTTAAAGGAGGTGGCTACACCTTC,CASSEVKGGGYTF,-,-,TRBJ1-2,TRBV2
TGTGCCAGCAGCCAAACGTTGGGACAACAAGAGACCCAGTACTTC,CASSQTLGQQETQYF,-,-,TRBJ2-5,TRBV3-1
TGTGCCAGCTCACCTTCGGGGAGGCAAGAGACCCAGTACTTC,CASSPSGRQETQYF,-,-,TRBJ2-5,TRBV18
TGTGCCAGCAGCGGAGACGGTTGGGACACTGAAGCTTTCTTT,CASSGDGWDTEAFF,-,-,TRBJ1-1,TRBV7-9
TGTGCCAGCTCACCTAACACAGGGTGGCCAGCGGAGACCCAGTACTTC,CASSPNTGWPAETQYF,-,-,TRBJ2-5,TRBV18
TGTGCCTGGAGTGACGGGCCGGAGCCCCAGCATTTT,CAWSDGPEPQHF,-,-,TRBJ1-5,TRBV30
TGTGCCAGTAATTCCGGGGTGGGGACCCAGTACTTC,CASNSGVGTQYF,-,-,TRBJ2-5,TRBV19
TGTGCCATCAGTGAGTCAGATGGAGGCACAGATACGCAGTATTTT,CAISESDGGTDTQYF,-,-,TRBJ2-3,TRBV10-3
TGTGCCAGCAAGCCCCCCGGGCAAGCGGAGACCCAGTACTTC,CASKPPGQAETQYF,-,once,TRBJ2-5,TRBV27
TGTGCCAGCAGCCAAGAGCCCAGGGCCGGGGAGCTGTTTTTT,CASSQEPRAGELFF,-,-,TRBJ2-2,TRBV4-2
TGTGCCAGCAGCGTAGGGACTAGCGGGACCGGGGAGACCCAGTACTTC,CASSVGTSGTGETQYF,TRBD2,-,TRBJ2-5,TRBV9
TGTGCCTGGAGATCGCAGGGGGATCAGCCCCAGCATTTT,CAWRSQGDQPQHF,TRBD1,-,TRBJ1-5,TRBV30
TGTGCCAGCAGTTACGGGGGACGGTACGAGCAGTACTTC,CASSYGGRYEQYF,-,-,TRBJ2-7,TRBV28
TGTGCCAGCTCTACCACGGGATCTGGGGCCAACGTCCTGACTTTC,CASSTTGSGANVLTF,-,-,TRBJ2-6,TRBV18
TGTGCCAGCTCACCACAAGAATCCAGGATAAACATTCAGTACTTC,CASSPQESRINIQYF,-,-,TRBJ2-4,TRBV18
TGCAGTGCTCCGACTAGCGGGGGACACACCGGGGAGCTGTTTTTT,CSAPTSGGHTGELFF,TRBD2,-,TRBJ2-2,TRBV20-1
TGCGCCAGCAGCTTGGTCCCGGCAGGGGGCAAAGATGAGCAGTTCTTC,CASSLVPAGGKDEQFF,TRBD1,-,TRBJ2-1,TRBV5-1
TGTGCCAGCAGGACGCGGGGGACCTCCTACAATGAGCAGTTCTTC,CASRTRGTSYNEQFF,TRBD2,-,TRBJ2-1,TRBV28
TGTGCCATCAGTGATCCTAGCGGGAGGTCCTCGAGCTCCTACAATGAGCAGTTCTTC,CAISDPSGRSSSSYNEQFF,TRBD2,-,TRBJ2-1,TRBV10-3
TGCGCCAGCAGCCAAGACACCGATAGCGGGAGGTACTACAATGAGCAGTTCTTC,CASSQDTDSGRYYNEQFF,TRBD2,-,TRBJ2-1,TRBV4-1
TGTGCCAGCAGCACGCGTGGGGTCGCGAGGGCGGAGCAGTACTTC,CASSTRGVARAEQYF,-,-,TRBJ2-7,TRBV5-6
TGCGCCAGCAGCCACCTAGCCGGGACAGGGGTTTCACCCCTCCACTTT,CASSHLAGTGVSPLHF,TRBD1,-,TRBJ1-6,TRBV4-3
TGTGCCAGCAGTTACAAAAGGGCCGAGCCCTGGGGTACTGAAGCTTTCTTT,CASSYKRAEPWGTEAFF,-,-,TRBJ1-1,TRBV6-5
TGTGCCAGCAGTTCCCCAAGCGGGAGCGGGGGGCAGTACTTC,CASSSPSGSGGQYF,TRBD2,-,TRBJ2-7,TRBV28
TGTGCCAGCAGTTTTTGGAAGACAGGGGGGGTCTATGGCTACACCTTC,CASSFWKTGGVYGYTF,TRBD1,-,TRBJ1-2,TRBV28
TGTGCCTGGAGCCTCACCCTCTGGGGTAGCGGGAGGGGAGGCCAAGAGACCCAGTACTTC,CAWSLTLWGSGRGGQETQYF,TRBD2,-,TRBJ2-5,TRBV30
TGTGCCAGCAGCGTTGAGGCGGGGGGGCAAGAGACCCAGTACTTC,CASSVEAGGQETQYF,TRBD2,-,TRBJ2-5,TRBV11-1
TGTGCCAGCAGCGTTGGACTAGCGGGGCAACAGACCCAGTACTTC,CASSVGLAGQQTQYF,TRBD2,-,TRBJ2-5,TRBV9
TGCGCCAGCAGTGGGTCGACTAGTCAGGGTGAGCAGTTCTTC,CASSGSTSQGEQFF,-,-,TRBJ2-1,TRBV10-2
TGTGCCTGGAGGGACAGTAAGACCCAGTACTTC,CAWRDSKTQYF,-,-,TRBJ2-5,TRBV30
TGTGCCAGCATCGAGGGGCGGATTAACTATGGCTACACCTTC,CASIEGRINYGYTF,-,-,TRBJ1-2,TRBV12-3/TRBV12-4